These T cell receptor beta chains were read from a single sample in a study of blood T cell repertoires in COVID-19. The data were produced by immunoSEQ multiplex PCR, yet TCRdb's version contains in-frame clones alone and is incomplete. Among approximately 300,000 clones listed, 84% were seen once. Sequenced: peripheral blood. The receptors shown here come from a person aged 70 to 85 with COVID-19, enrolled during active disease. Each CDR3 is given with its conserved first and last residue. Some rows mark clone size as missing; the rest say once, few, many or name a class of expanded clone.

CASSRGETRNTEAFF | 15 | TRBV27 | NA
CASSYLVAGRGNEQFF | 16 | TRBV19 | few
CASSQVGGHSPLHF | 14 | TRBV4-1 | NA
CASSFSRVVETQYF | 14 | TRBV7-2 | NA
CASSLLSGQGQYF | 13 | TRBV5-8 | NA
CAWSVQTGGEQFF | 13 | TRBV30 | NA
CSVEDLQGGGETQYF | 15 | TRBV29-1 | NA
CASSLEGSSGTQYF | 14 | TRBV7-2 | NA
CASSTQGFMNTEAFF | 15 | TRBV19 | NA
CASDGSGGYTF | 11 | TRBV30 | NA
CASSSTRQGMNTEAFF | 16 | TRBV28 | many
CASSHRAGASYEQYF | 15 | TRBV6-2/TRBV6-3 | NA
CATSGQGLSEAFF | 13 | TRBV24-1 | NA
CASSTLPTSGGTEQYF | 16 | TRBV5-1 | NA
CASSFWTVRHEQFF | 14 | TRBV7-2 | NA
CASSGGTGGEAFF | 13 | TRBV6-6 | NA
CASSLMWKGTGELFF | 15 | TRBV7-2 | NA
CASSLTSGAYNEQFF | 15 | TRBV28 | NA
CASSGDSGYYNEQFF | 15 | TRBV7-2 | NA
CASSIYRDGYTF | 12 | TRBV19 | NA
CASSIGTGHETQYF | 14 | TRBV7-7 | NA
CSASMESGGYTF | 12 | TRBV20-1 | NA
CASSLLGEETQYF | 13 | TRBV6-2/TRBV6-3 | NA
CASSAPGTYNEQFF | 14 | TRBV19 | NA
CASSQDKGQEETQYF | 15 | TRBV4-2 | NA
CASSRWTGEREPQHF | 15 | TRBV6-2/TRBV6-3 | few
CASSFGQGITEAFF | 14 | TRBV7-9 | NA
CASSLYGSRGTVLNEQFF | 18 | TRBV27 | NA
CASRGGAPDTQYF | 13 | TRBV27 | once
CASSTTGYNEQYF | 13 | TRBV19 | NA
CASSLLGQGLNYGYTF | 16 | TRBV28 | NA
CASTGPLTSGRIDTQYF | 17 | TRBV28 | NA
CASDFAGGWDEQYF | 14 | TRBV5-6 | NA
CASSPDRGLDSPLHF | 15 | TRBV19 | NA
CASSQTPKGYEQYF | 14 | TRBV3-1/TRBV3-2 | NA
CASSIRGQGGLAGVSYEQYF | 20 | TRBV19 | once
CASSLNSGEQFF | 12 | TRBV5-6 | NA
CASSSHRGHRDTIYF | 15 | TRBV21-1 | NA
CASSRSGGTGELFF | 14 | TRBV6-2/TRBV6-3 | NA
CASSSPSGGPNNEQFF | 16 | TRBV6-2/TRBV6-3 | NA
CASSPTGSTDTQYF | 14 | TRBV7-9 | NA
CASSGGTRITGELFF | 15 | TRBV9 | NA
CASSPPGTQDTQYF | 14 | TRBV5-5 | NA
CASSFPAGGELFF | 13 | TRBV28 | NA
CASSQLTQASEQYF | 14 | TRBV7-8 | NA
CASSLMREQPQHF | 13 | TRBV5-8 | NA
CASSQASYEQYF | 12 | TRBV6-5 | NA
CASSPRTGAGTEAFF | 15 | TRBV27 | NA
CASSVGGVAYEQYF | 14 | TRBV9 | NA
CASSLVSGGARYEQYF | 16 | TRBV7-2 | few
CASSVNIGELFF | 12 | TRBV9 | once
CASSGPFGGLSGELFF | 16 | TRBV6-1 | NA
CASSPGTSGQETQYF | 15 | TRBV13 | NA
CASSPMSGGAGELFF | 15 | TRBV5-1 | few
CASRGGGFTDTQYF | 14 | TRBV6-5 | NA
CASSDRTGNYGYTF | 14 | TRBV6-1 | NA
CASSQLSGVWTDTQYF | 16 | TRBV4-1 | NA
CASSLGGDSPLHF | 13 | TRBV12-3/TRBV12-4 | once